A single sample gave rise to the 18 T cell receptor beta chains below, sequenced in a study of blood T cell repertoires in COVID-19. Profiled with immunoSEQ multiplex PCR; TCRdb holds only in-frame clones, not every one. The sample consists of 130,000 or so clones, roughly 90% of them appearing once. The specimen was peripheral blood. These receptors all stem from a man aged 45 to 65 with active or convalescent COVID-19.

The chain employs TRBV2 and TRBJ1-1, with 7 bases fitting TRBD1. Germline trimming cut 5 bases from V and 5 bases from J; bases unmatched to any gene: 8. Germline-derived CDR1 and CDR2 are SNHLY and FYNNEI. CDR3 length: 14 amino acids. DNA for the CDR3: TGTGCCAGCAGTAAGACAGGGACGGGGACTGAAGCTTTCTTT. Residues: CASSKTGTGTEAFF.

This clone showed up just once. The V gene is TRBV19, the J gene TRBJ1-5; D possibly corresponds to TRBD1 (6 bases). Per germline, CDR1 LNHDA and CDR2 SQIVND (reference sequence). This CDR3 comprises 15 residues. Trimming removed 1 base from V and 4 bases from J, with 11 bases in between. CDR3 region: CASSIAQGFNQPQHF. The CDR3 DNA follows: TGTGCCAGTAGTATAGCACAGGGTTTTAATCAGCCCCAGCATTTT.

The chain links TRBV5-5 to TRBJ2-2, with TRBD2 matching 10 bases. CDR1 is SGHKS, CDR2 YYEKEE, per germline (reference sequence). V was clipped by 0 bases and J by 6 bases; unmatched bases: 8. The CDR3 has 17 residues. The CDR3, as DNA: TGTGCCAGCAGCTTGGGGCTAGCGGGAGTCGGAGCCGGGGAGCTGTTTTTT. Translated: CASSLGLAGVGAGELFF.

This clone has just a few counts. The chain links TRBV12-3 or TRBV12-4 to TRBJ2-7, with D possibly TRBD1 on 5 matching bases. CDR3 size: 13 residues. The V and J ends lost 3 bases and 2 bases respectively, with 8 bases between them. The CDR3 is CASSFEDTYEQYF. DNA for the CDR3: TGTGCCAGCAGTTTCGAGGACACCTACGAGCAGTACTTC.

This rearrangement joins TRBV7-2 to TRBJ1-5; 7 positions agree with TRBD1. The CDR3 has 14 amino acids. CDR1 SGHTA and CDR2 FQGNSA come from the germline V gene. The J segment lost 5 bases and the V segment lost 5 bases, leaving 6 bases of the junction unmatched. This CDR3 reads CASSPGQVYQPQHF. The CDR3 nucleotides read TGTGCCAGCAGCCCCGGACAGGTTTATCAGCCCCAGCATTTT.

V and J are TRBV6-6 and TRBJ2-7, with 11 bases lining up with TRBD1. The CDR3 spans 15 residues. Trimming took 3 bases from V and 3 from J; bases not matched to a gene: 4. Germline-derived CDR1 and CDR2 are MNHNY and SVGAGI (reference sequence). CDR3 sequence reads: CASSYGGQGVYEQYF. The CDR3, as DNA: TGTGCCAGCAGTTATGGGGGACAGGGGGTCTACGAGCAGTACTTC.

V is TRBV29-1 and J is TRBJ1-2, with D maybe TRBD1 (6 bases). CDR1 and CDR2 (germline): SQVTM, ANQGSEA. The CDR3 contains 12 residues. The V gene lost 2 bases and the J gene lost 6 bases, with 10 bases spanning the gap. CDR3 DNA: TGCAGCGTTGAAACAGGGCGGAATGGCTACACCTTC. It is translated as CSVETGRNGYTF.

The J gene is TRBJ2-5, the V gene TRBV18, with TRBD1 matching 8 bases. This CDR3 is built from 13 residues. Trimming took 4 bases from V and 3 from J; bases not matched to a gene: 1. Germline V gene sequence: CDR1 KGHSH, CDR2 LQKENI. The CDR3 bases are TGTGCCAGCTCACAGGACAGGGAAGAGACCCAGTACTTC. This translates into CASSQDREETQYF. The full variable domain, with the rest looked up from reference TRBV18 and TRBJ2-5, is NAGVMQNPRHLVRRRGQEARLRCSPMKGHSHVYWYRQLPEEGLKFMVYLQKENIIDESGMPKERFSAEFPKEGPSILRIQQVVRGDSAAYFCASSQDREETQYFGPGTRLLVL.

The chain combines TRBV30 with TRBJ1-6; 12 bases fit TRBD1. This CDR3 has 20 residues. The V gene's germline CDR1 is GTSNPN and CDR2 SVGIG (reference sequence). Losses at the gene ends were 3 bases for V and 5 bases for J; bases not matched to a gene: 17. The CDR3 bases are TGTGCCTGGAGACAAAGAAACCGGGACAGGGGGCTAAGGAATAATTCACCCCTCCACTTT. It specifies CAWRQRNRDRGLRNNSPLHF.

The chain carries TRBV10-1 and TRBJ1-1, with D uncertain. V lost 6 bases, J lost 1 base, and 9 bases lay in between. Germline CDR1 WNHNN, CDR2 SYGVQD (reference sequence). CDR3 length equals 13 residues. The CDR3 nucleotides read TGCGCCAGCAGACTAGGGAGGAACACTGAAGCTTTCTTT. Translating it yields CASRLGRNTEAFF.

This chain links TRBV7-2 with TRBJ2-5; 8 nucleotides line up with TRBD2. V gave up 2 bases and J gave up 5 bases; unmatched junction bases: 7. Germline CDR1 SGHTA, CDR2 FQGNSA. The CDR3 runs to 15 residues. The CDR3 reads CASSLRGGSSETQYF. CDR3 nucleotide sequence: TGTGCCAGCAGCTTACGCGGGGGGTCTTCTGAGACCCAGTACTTC.

The gene calls are TRBV5-1 and TRBJ2-5; no clear D. Looked up from germline, CDR1 is SGHRS and CDR2 is YFSETQ. The ends were cut back, 0 bases at V and 5 bases at J, with 14 bases in the middle. This CDR3 comprises 15 residues. The CDR3 bases are TGCGCCAGCAGCTTGGACCGGGTTATGAGGGAGACCCAGTACTTC. Encoded protein: CASSLDRVMRETQYF.

The chain carries TRBV2 and TRBJ1-4; 8 bases line up with TRBD1. With V trimmed by 5 bases and J by 2 bases, 4 bases remained unmatched. The CDR3 length is 15 residues. Germline values: CDR1 SNHLY, CDR2 FYNNEI. The CDR3 is CASSSNRGTNEKLFF. The DNA of the CDR3 is TGTGCCAGCAGTTCTAACAGGGGGACTAATGAAAAACTGTTTTTT.

Only a few counts were recorded for this clone. This sequence joins TRBV27 and TRBJ1-1, with D possibly TRBD1 on 6 matching bases. Per germline, CDR1 MNHEY and CDR2 SMNVEV (reference sequence). V was pared by 6 bases and J by 3 bases, with 23 bases between. The CDR3 has 17 residues. The CDR3 coding sequence is TGTGCCAGCAGCACTCGAAGGGAGGGCAGGGGTGACACTGAAGCTTTCTTT. Protein sequence: CASSTRREGRGDTEAFF.

V and J are TRBV27 and TRBJ2-7; the match to TRBD2 covers 8 bases. Germline-derived CDR1 and CDR2 are MNHEY and SMNVEV (reference sequence). J lost 5 bases, V lost 2 bases, and 5 bases had no gene match. This CDR3 is 14 amino acids long. The CDR3 sequence is CASSLAGGFNEQYF. CDR3 sequence (DNA): TGTGCCAGCAGTTTAGCGGGAGGATTTAACGAGCAGTACTTC.

V usage is TRBV6-5 and J usage is TRBJ2-3; D might be TRBD1 (6 bases). V shed 2 bases and J shed 0 bases, with 12 bases lying between them. Per the germline V gene, CDR1 is MNHEY and CDR2 is SVGAGI. The CDR3 totals 16 residues. CDR3 bases: TGTGCCAGCAGTTACCCCCGCAGGGGTAGCACAGATACGCAGTATTTT. Protein: CASSYPRRGSTDTQYF.

This clone was detected only a few times. The chain uses TRBV9 and TRBJ2-7; 7 nucleotides agree with TRBD1. The junction had 13 bases not matched to a gene; V was cut back by 3 bases and J by 4 bases. Germline CDR1 is SGDLS and CDR2 is YYNGEE. CDR3 length: 16 residues. DNA for the CDR3: TGTGCCAGCAGCGCGGGACAGACCGCGCCTCGGTACGAGCAGTACTTC. Its translation is CASSAGQTAPRYEQYF.

CDR3 nucleotide sequence: TGTGCCAGTAGCCGGACAGTTCCCAATGAGCAGTTCTTC. As protein: CASSRTVPNEQFF. The chain links TRBV19 to TRBJ2-1, with a weak D call TRBD1 (6 bases). V lost 6 bases and J lost 6, with 12 bases in between. Germline V gene sequence: CDR1 LNHDA, CDR2 SQIVND (reference sequence). This CDR3 region has 13 residues.